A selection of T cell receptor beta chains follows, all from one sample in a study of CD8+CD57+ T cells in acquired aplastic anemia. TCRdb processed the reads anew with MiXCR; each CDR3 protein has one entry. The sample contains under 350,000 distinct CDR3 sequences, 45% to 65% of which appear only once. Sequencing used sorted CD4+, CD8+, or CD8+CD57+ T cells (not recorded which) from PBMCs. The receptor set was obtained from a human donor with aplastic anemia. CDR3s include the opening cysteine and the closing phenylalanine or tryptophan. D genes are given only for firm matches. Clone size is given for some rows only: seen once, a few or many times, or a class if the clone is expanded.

CASSLVASGAGELFF TGTGCCAGCAGCTTAGTGGCTAGCGGGGCCGGGGAGCTGTTTTTT TRBV7-2 TRBD2 TRBJ2-2 .
CASSSGQFNEQFF TGTGCCAGCAGCTCGGGACAGTTCAATGAGCAGTTCTTC TRBV5-8 TRBD1 TRBJ2-1 many
CATTQGGGTTDTQYF TGTGCCACCACCCAGGGAGGTGGCACCACAGATACGCAGTATTTT TRBV15 . TRBJ2-3 .
CASSYRDPVFEQYF TGTGCCAGCAGTTACCGGGACCCCGTCTTCGAGCAGTACTTC TRBV7-9 . TRBJ2-7 many
CASSESGGGWADTQYF TGCGCCAGCAGTGAGTCTGGCGGGGGGTGGGCAGATACGCAGTATTTT TRBV10-2 TRBD2 TRBJ2-3 many
CASSERGNEKLFF TGTGCCAGCAGTGAAAGGGGTAATGAAAAACTGTTTTTT TRBV2 . TRBJ1-4 few
CSVVPGTDTQYF TGCAGCGTTGTCCCAGGGACAGATACGCAGTATTTT TRBV29-1 . TRBJ2-3 many
CASSIERGDEQFF TGTGCCAGTAGTATAGAGAGGGGGGATGAGCAGTTCTTC TRBV19 . TRBJ2-1 .
CASSLLSEETQYF TGCGCCAGCAGCTTGTTGAGCGAAGAGACCCAGTACTTC TRBV5-1 . TRBJ2-5 .
CASSKGTEAFF TGTGCCAGCAGTAAAGGGACTGAAGCTTTCTTT TRBV25-1 . TRBJ1-1 .
CASSLAGQPTDTQYF TGTGCCAGCAGTTTAGCGGGACAGCCGACAGATACGCAGTATTTT TRBV12-3/TRBV12-4 TRBD1 TRBJ2-3 .
CASSLAAGVETQYF TGTGCCAGCAGCTTAGCGGCAGGGGTGGAGACCCAGTACTTC TRBV11-2 . TRBJ2-5 many
CASSQEAGVKYF TGTGCCAGCAGCCAGGAAGCGGGAGTAAAGTACTTC TRBV7-2 TRBD2 TRBJ2-5 .
CASSSSGLAGGTYTQYF TGTGCCAGCAGTTCCTCGGGACTAGCGGGAGGGACATATACGCAGTATTTT TRBV2 TRBD2 TRBJ2-3 once
CASSLGRGDEKLFF TGCGCCAGCAGCTTGGGCAGGGGTGACGAAAAACTGTTTTTT TRBV5-1 . TRBJ1-4 .
CASSKEVNQPQHF TGTGCCAGCAGTAAAGAGGTTAATCAGCCCCAGCATTTT TRBV6-4 . TRBJ1-5 many
CASSAWDSRYEQYF TGTGCCAGCAGCGCATGGGACAGTCGCTACGAGCAGTACTTC TRBV7-2 TRBD1 TRBJ2-7 few
CASLDSQETQYF TGTGCCAGCTTGGATAGCCAAGAGACCCAGTACTTC TRBV7-9 . TRBJ2-5 .
CAWSVRGTQGSPLHF TGTGCCTGGAGTGTACGTGGGACGCAGGGATCACCCCTCCACTTT TRBV30 . TRBJ1-6 many
CSADGNSYERYF TGCAGTGCGGACGGAAACTCCTATGAGCGGTACTTC TRBV20-1 . TRBJ2-7 once
CASSEQGIGGAGEQYF TGTGCCAGCAGTGAGCAGGGTATAGGAGGAGCCGGCGAGCAGTACTTC TRBV2 . TRBJ2-7 once
CASSPDRGQGYTF TGTGCCAGCAGTCCGGACAGGGGGCAAGGCTACACCTTC TRBV2 TRBD1 TRBJ1-2 .
CAISGGVGQPQHF TGTGCCATCAGTGGCGGGGTAGGCCAGCCCCAGCATTTT TRBV10-3 . TRBJ1-5 many
CASSLDRRQETQYF TGTGCCAGCAGCTTAGATCGGAGACAAGAGACCCAGTACTTC TRBV11-2 . TRBJ2-5 .
CASSSRLQPTSTDTQYF TGTGCCAGCAGCTCTAGACTCCAACCAACTAGCACAGATACGCAGTATTTT TRBV7-9 . TRBJ2-3 many
CSASWGFQETQYF TGCAGTGCTAGTTGGGGATTCCAAGAGACCCAGTACTTC TRBV20-1 . TRBJ2-5 many
CASSASGTGTNYGYTF TGTGCCAGTAGTGCCTCCGGGACGGGGACCAACTATGGCTACACCTTC TRBV19 . TRBJ1-2 .
CAAAARGGNSPLHF TGTGCTGCCGCTGCCAGGGGTGGTAATTCACCCCTCCACTTT TRBV7-9 . TRBJ1-6 .
CASHGSGHGELFF TGTGCCAGTCACGGTAGCGGACATGGGGAGCTGTTTTTT TRBV18 . TRBJ2-2 .
CASSVGGEKTQYF TGTGCCAGCAGCGTAGGAGGGGAGAAGACCCAGTACTTC TRBV9 . TRBJ2-5 .
CSVGSGGYNEQFF TGCAGCGTAGGGTCGGGGGGTTACAATGAGCAGTTCTTC TRBV29-1 TRBD2 TRBJ2-1 .
CSAGRQGRQETQYF TGCAGTGCCGGTCGACAGGGCCGACAAGAGACCCAGTACTTC TRBV20-1 TRBD1 TRBJ2-5 .
CASLVKAGGEAFF TGTGCCAGCTTAGTTAAGGCAGGGGGTGAAGCTTTCTTT TRBV25-1 TRBD1 TRBJ1-1 .
CASLRGSLNTEAFF TGTGCCAGCCTCAGGGGGTCACTGAACACTGAAGCTTTCTTT TRBV2 TRBD1 TRBJ1-1 many
CSVSQGASTDTQYF TGCAGCGTTTCCCAGGGGGCTAGCACAGATACGCAGTATTTT TRBV29-1 TRBD1 TRBJ2-3 .
CSAFDRGRDTGELFF TGCAGTGCATTCGACAGGGGGCGAGACACCGGGGAGCTGTTTTTT TRBV20-1 TRBD1 TRBJ2-2 once
CASSPLLAPNEQFF TGTGCCAGCAGCCCCTTACTAGCGCCCAATGAGCAGTTCTTC TRBV7-9 TRBD2 TRBJ2-1 once
CSARDMRVNSGELFF TGCAGTGCTAGAGATATGAGGGTGAACTCTGGGGAGCTGTTTTTT TRBV20-1 . TRBJ2-2 .
CSVFPGETEAFF TGCAGCGTTTTCCCAGGGGAAACTGAAGCTTTCTTT TRBV29-1 . TRBJ1-1 .
CSVEGQSSYNEQFF TGCAGCGTTGAAGGACAGAGCTCCTACAATGAGCAGTTCTTC TRBV29-1 . TRBJ2-1 .
CASSNPGLAGKETQYF TGTGCCAGCAGCAATCCGGGACTAGCGGGGAAAGAGACCCAGTACTTC TRBV5-4 TRBD2 TRBJ2-5 .
CAGTDRLNEKLFF TGTGCCGGAACAGACAGGCTTAATGAAAAACTGTTTTTT TRBV15 . TRBJ1-4 .
CASSLTGTGGLTPLHF TGTGCCAGCAGCTTAACGGGGACAGGGGGCCTTACACCCCTCCACTTT TRBV7-3 TRBD1 TRBJ1-6 .
CAISGSTSLGANVLTF TGTGCCATCAGTGGATCGACATCCCTCGGGGCCAACGTCCTGACTTTC TRBV10-3 . TRBJ2-6 .
CASSLVGRGGGYTF TGTGCCAGCAGCTTGGTTGGCAGGGGCGGGGGCTACACCTTC TRBV5-5 . TRBJ1-2 .
CAISWAGSGNTIYF TGTGCCATCAGTTGGGCAGGCTCTGGAAACACCATATATTTT TRBV6-9 . TRBJ1-3 .
CASSLTPRQLNTEAFF TGTGCCAGCAGCTTAACCCCCCGACAGTTGAACACTGAAGCTTTCTTT TRBV7-6 . TRBJ1-1 .
CASSSQLAGGYEQYF TGTGCCAGTAGTTCCCAACTAGCGGGTGGCTACGAGCAGTACTTC TRBV19 TRBD2 TRBJ2-7 .
CASRALRGRGNEQFF TGTGCCAGCAGAGCCCTAAGGGGACGGGGCAATGAGCAGTTCTTC TRBV2 . TRBJ2-1 .
CASSVMAGSGLDTQYF TGCGCCAGCAGTGTTATGGCAGGGTCCGGGTTAGATACGCAGTATTTT TRBV10-2 . TRBJ2-3 .
CASSETGGAGLYNEQFF TGTGCCAGCAGTGAAACAGGGGGCGCAGGGCTATACAATGAGCAGTTCTTC TRBV25-1 TRBD1 TRBJ2-1 .